This T cell receptor beta chain was sequenced in a study of identical twins. Study findings and constraints: Abundant cord blood beta clonotypes carried fewer insertions; memory repertoires showed none.

Concerning this clonotype itself: The antigen is unknown.

The V end lost 1 base, the J end lost 6 bases, and 11 bases lay between the germline ends. This CDR3 has 14 amino acids. CDR1 is SGHAT and CDR2 is FQNNGV in the germline V gene. Each donor (without exception) was a healthy Caucasian. TCRdb ran MiXCR on the 5' RACE reads and lists one entry per CDR3 protein. This sample has a few hundred thousand distinct CDR3 sequences, with approximately 9.1% found just once. Sequenced: naive T cells sorted from blood. The receptor was isolated from a woman between 45 and 65 years old in good health. V usage is TRBV11-2 and J usage is TRBJ2-3; tentative D call: TRBD1 (5 bases). CDR3: CASSLGGLSDTQYF. The CDR3 region has the DNA TGTGCCAGCAGCTTAGGGGGCCTCAGCGATACGCAGTATTTT.